This TCR beta chain was found in a study of cytomegalovirus exposure and HLA in healthy donors. Study-wide results and limits: Some V segments (TRBV6-2 and TRBV6-3 among them) were excluded as indistinguishable. Follow-up analysis later connected one missense variant in DCLRE1C with trimming of TCR beta V- and J-genes.

This PCR relied on a set of 60 Vbeta primers and 13 Jbeta primers. The authors' processing: Approximately 11 million of the 60 million to 80 million unique TCR beta chains counted in a later analysis were shared. This table comes from immunoSEQ multiplex PCR, and its TCRdb copy is limited to in-frame clones, with some not included. D and trimming come from the DNA, and the V and J calls and clone size come from that table. The sample table includes around 130,000 clones. Notes on this clone: What it binds is not known.

Germline V gene lookup returns CDR1 MDHEN and CDR2 SYDVKM. Trimming shortened V by 6 bases and J by 0 bases, and 15 bases separated the two germline ends. The CDR3 is 16 residues long. V gene TRBV28 combines with J gene TRBJ1-5; D possibly corresponds to TRBD1 (6 bases). This TCR was recovered from a woman aged 55-70 years in good health and CMV-seronegative. Sequenced sample: PBMCs. Here the CDR3 DNA reads TGTGCCAGCAGATCAGACAGGTCCTTTAGCAATCAGCCCCAGCATTTT. Protein: CASRSDRSFSNQPQHF.